This TCR beta chain was captured by sequencing in a study of shared clonotypes between healthy human individuals. Whole-study findings and limits: Rarefaction analysis demonstrated incomplete sorted-subset sequencing notwithstanding large depth. Clonotypes which were not shared had lower generation probabilities than clonotypes that all four donors shared.

The germline V gene encodes CDR1 SGHRS and CDR2 YFSETQ. The CDR3 extends over 15 amino acids. The junction had 9 bases not matched to a gene; V was cut back by 4 bases and J by 3 bases. This clone has just one count. Its antigen is not known. Deep was the level used in running the assay. Sequenced by immunoSEQ multiplex PCR; TCRdb stores in-frame clones only, minus some. This table holds about 2.3 million clones, just under 95% found once. The genes are TRBV5-1 and TRBJ1-1; 7 positions agree with TRBD1. Specimen: naive CD4+ T cells from PBMCs. Regarding subset: CD45RA+ positively selected. The origin of this receptor is a man younger than 35 in good health. Some clones in this sample may be carry-over from other donors' samples. The chain's CDR3 is CASSLGTVSYTEAFF. The CDR3 bases are TGCGCCAGCAGCCTCGGGACAGTTTCGTACACTGAAGCTTTCTTT.